This T cell receptor beta chain was observed in a study of cytomegalovirus exposure and HLA in healthy donors. The CDR3 totals 14 residues. Per germline, CDR1 SGHRS and CDR2 YFSETQ. J gave up 2 bases and V 0 bases, and 0 bases lay outside the gene matches. Comment on this clone: The target antigen is unknown.

Study conclusions and caveats: Analyses of presence/absence relied on an assumption of roughly uniform sequencing depth across donors. An analysis was carried out later, and it reportedly showed fewer N-insertions in an Asian-associated ancestry cluster than the approximately 700-donor mean. The authors considered a cluster of highly shared sequence variants likely to be a sequencing artifact.

This PCR relied on a set of 60 Vbeta primers and 13 Jbeta primers. Sequencing was performed with immunoSEQ multiplex PCR; in TCRdb, only in-frame clones are kept and a portion is missing. The table lists some 110,000 clones, approximately 80% of them singletons. The sequence derives from a man aged 30 to 39 in good health and CMV-seronegative. The V and J genes are TRBV5-1 and TRBJ2-5; 8 bases are shared with TRBD2. Sequenced input: PBMCs. The CDR3 region has the DNA TGCGCCAGCAGCTTGGGCGGGGGGCAAGAGACCCAGTACTTC. This encodes CASSLGGGQETQYF.